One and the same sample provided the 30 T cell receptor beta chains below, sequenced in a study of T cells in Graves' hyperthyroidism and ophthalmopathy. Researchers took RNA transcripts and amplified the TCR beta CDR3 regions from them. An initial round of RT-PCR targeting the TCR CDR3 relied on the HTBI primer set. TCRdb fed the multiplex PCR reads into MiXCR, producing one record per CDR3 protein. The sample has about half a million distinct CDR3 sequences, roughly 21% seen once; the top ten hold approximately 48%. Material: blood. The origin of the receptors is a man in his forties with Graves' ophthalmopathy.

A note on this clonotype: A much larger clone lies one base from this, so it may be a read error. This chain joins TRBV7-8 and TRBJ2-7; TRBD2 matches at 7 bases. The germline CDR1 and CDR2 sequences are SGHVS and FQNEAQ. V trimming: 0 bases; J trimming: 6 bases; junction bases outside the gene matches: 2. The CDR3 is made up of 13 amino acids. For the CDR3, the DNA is TGTGCCAGCAGCTTAGCCCCGGGAGGCGAGCAGTACTTC. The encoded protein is CASSLAPGGEQYF.

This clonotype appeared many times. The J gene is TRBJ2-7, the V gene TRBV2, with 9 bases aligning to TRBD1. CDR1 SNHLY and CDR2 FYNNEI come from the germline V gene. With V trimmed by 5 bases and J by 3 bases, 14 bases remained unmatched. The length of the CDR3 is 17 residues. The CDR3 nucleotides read TGTGCCAGCAGTCGGGTGAGATCCGGGACAGGGCTCTACGAGCAGTACTTC. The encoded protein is CASSRVRSGTGLYEQYF. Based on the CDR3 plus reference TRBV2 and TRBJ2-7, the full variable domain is EPEVTQTPSHQVTQMGQEVILRCVPISNHLYFYWYRQILGQKVEFLVSFYNNEISEKSEIFDDQFSVERPDGSNFTLKIRSTKLEDSAMYFCASSRVRSGTGLYEQYFGPGTRLTVT.

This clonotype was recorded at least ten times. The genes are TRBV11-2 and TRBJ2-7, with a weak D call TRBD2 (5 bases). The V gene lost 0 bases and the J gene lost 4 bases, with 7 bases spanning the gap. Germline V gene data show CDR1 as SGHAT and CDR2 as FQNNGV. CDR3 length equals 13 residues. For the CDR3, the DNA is TGTGCCAGCAGCTTAGAAGCGGTGTACGAGCAGTACTTC. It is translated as CASSLEAVYEQYF.

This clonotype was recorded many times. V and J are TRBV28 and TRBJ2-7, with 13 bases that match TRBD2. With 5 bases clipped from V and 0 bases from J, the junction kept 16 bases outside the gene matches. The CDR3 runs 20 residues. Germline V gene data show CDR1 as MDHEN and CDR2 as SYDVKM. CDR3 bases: TGTGCCAGCAGTCCGGACAGGGGGCGCGGGACTAGCGGGAACTCCTACGAGCAGTACTTC. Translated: CASSPDRGRGTSGNSYEQYF.

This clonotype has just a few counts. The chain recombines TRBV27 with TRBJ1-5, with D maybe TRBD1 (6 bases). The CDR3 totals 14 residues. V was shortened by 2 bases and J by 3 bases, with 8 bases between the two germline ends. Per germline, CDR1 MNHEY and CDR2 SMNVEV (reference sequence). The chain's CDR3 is CASSLGDNNQPQHF. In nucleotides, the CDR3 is TGTGCCAGCAGTTTAGGGGACAACAATCAGCCCCAGCATTTT.

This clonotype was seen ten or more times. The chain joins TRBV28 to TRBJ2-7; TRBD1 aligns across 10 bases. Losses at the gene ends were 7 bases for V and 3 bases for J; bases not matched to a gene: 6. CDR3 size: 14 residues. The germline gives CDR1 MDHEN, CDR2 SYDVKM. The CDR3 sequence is CASTKGDRGYEQYF. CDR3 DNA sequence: TGTGCCAGCACCAAAGGGGACAGGGGCTACGAGCAGTACTTC.

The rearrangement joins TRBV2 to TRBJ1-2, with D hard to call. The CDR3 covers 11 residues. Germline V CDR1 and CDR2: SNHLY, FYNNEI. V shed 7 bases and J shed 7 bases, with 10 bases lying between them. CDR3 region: CASTWEGGYTF. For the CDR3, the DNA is TGTGCCAGCACTTGGGAGGGTGGCTACACCTTC.

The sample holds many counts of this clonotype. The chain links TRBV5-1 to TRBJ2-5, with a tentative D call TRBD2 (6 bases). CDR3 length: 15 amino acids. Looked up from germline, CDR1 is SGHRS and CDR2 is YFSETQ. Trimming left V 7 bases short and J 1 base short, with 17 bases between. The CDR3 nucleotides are TGCGCCAGCTCCGAACCGGGGGTGGGCCAAGAGACCCAGTACTTC. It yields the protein CASSEPGVGQETQYF. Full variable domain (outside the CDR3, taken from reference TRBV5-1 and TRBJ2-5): KAGVTQTPRYLIKTRGQQVTLSCSPISGHRSVSWYQQTPGQGLQFLFEYFSETQRNKGNFPGRFSGRQFSNSRSEMNVSTLELGDSALYLCASSEPGVGQETQYFGPGTRLLVL.

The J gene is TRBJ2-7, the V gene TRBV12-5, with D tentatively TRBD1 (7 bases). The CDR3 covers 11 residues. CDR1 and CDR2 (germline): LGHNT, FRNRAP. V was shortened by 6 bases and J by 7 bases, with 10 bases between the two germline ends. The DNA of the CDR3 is TGTGCTAGTGGGCGGGACAGTGAGCAGTACTTC. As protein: CASGRDSEQYF.

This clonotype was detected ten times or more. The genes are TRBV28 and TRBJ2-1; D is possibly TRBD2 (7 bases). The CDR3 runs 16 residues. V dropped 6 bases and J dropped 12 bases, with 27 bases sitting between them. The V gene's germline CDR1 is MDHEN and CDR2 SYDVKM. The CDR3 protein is CASSLKGGGPHRGQFF. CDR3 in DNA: TGTGCCAGCAGCCTTAAGGGGGGGGGACCGCATCGGGGGCAGTTCTTC.

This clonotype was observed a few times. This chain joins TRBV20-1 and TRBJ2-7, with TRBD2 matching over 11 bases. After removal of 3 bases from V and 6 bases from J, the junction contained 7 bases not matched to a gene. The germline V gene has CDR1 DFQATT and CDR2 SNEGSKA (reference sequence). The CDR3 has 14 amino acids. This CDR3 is CSASREGLAVEQYF. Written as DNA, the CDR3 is TGCAGTGCTAGCCGCGAGGGACTAGCGGTCGAGCAGTACTTC.

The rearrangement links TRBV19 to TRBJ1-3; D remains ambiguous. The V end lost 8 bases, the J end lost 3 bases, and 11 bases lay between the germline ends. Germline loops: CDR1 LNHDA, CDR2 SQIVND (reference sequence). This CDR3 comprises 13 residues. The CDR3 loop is CASGGGLGNTIYF. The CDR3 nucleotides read TGTGCCAGTGGAGGTGGACTTGGAAACACCATATATTTT.

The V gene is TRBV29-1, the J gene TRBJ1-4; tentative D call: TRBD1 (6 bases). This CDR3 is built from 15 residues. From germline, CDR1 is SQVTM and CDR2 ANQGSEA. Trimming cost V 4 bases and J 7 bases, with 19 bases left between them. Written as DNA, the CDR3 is TGCAGCGTTGGGGTTATGGGGGCAAGTAGTGAAAAACTGTTTTTT. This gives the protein CSVGVMGASSEKLFF.

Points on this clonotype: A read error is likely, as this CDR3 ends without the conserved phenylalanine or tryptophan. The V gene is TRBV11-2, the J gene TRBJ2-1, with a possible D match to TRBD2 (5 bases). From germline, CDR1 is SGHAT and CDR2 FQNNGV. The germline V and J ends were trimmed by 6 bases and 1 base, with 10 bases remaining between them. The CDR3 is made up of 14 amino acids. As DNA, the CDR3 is TGTGCCAGCAGTAGTACGGGGTCCTACAATGAGCAGTTCTAC. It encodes CASSSTGSYNEQFY.

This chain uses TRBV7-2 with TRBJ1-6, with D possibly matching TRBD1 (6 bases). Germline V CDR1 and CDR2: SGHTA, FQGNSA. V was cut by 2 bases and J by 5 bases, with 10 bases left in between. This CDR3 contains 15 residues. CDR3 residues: CASSLSGTHNSPLHF. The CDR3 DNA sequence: TGTGCCAGCAGCTTATCCGGGACACATAATTCACCCCTCCACTTT.

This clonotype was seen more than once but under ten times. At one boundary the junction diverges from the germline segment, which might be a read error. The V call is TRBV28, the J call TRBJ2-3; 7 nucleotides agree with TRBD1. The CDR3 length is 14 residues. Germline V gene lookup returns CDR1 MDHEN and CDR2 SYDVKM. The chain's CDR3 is CASSPSQGPDTRYF. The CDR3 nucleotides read TGTGCCAGCAGTCCGTCACAGGGGCCAGATACGCGGTATTTT.

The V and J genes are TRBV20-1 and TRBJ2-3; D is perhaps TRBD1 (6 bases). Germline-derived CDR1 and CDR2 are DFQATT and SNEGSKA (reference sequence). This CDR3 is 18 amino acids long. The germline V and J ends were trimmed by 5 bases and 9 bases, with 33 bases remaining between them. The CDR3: CSARKPTGTTGFGDTQYF. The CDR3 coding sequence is TGCAGTGCTCGTAAGCCCACCGGGACAACAGGCTTCGGGGACACGCAGTATTTT.

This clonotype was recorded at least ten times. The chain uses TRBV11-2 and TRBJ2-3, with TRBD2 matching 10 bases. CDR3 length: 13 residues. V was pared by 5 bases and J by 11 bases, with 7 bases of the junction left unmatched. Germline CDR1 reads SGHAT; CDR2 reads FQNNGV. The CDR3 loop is CASSPRLAGRQYF. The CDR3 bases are TGTGCCAGCAGCCCCAGACTAGCGGGTCGGCAGTATTTT. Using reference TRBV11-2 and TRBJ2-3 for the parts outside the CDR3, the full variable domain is EAGVAQSPRYKIIEKRQSVAFWCNPISGHATLYWYQQILGQGPKLLIQFQNNGVVDDSQLPKDRFSAERLKGVDSTLKIQPAKLEDSAVYLCASSPRLAGRQYFGPGTRLTVL.

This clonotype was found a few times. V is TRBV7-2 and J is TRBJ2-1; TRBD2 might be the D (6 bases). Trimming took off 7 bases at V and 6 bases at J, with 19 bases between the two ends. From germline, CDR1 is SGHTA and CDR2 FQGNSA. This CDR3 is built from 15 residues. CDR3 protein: CASTPSGGLGNEQFF. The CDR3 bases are TGTGCCAGCACCCCCTCTGGGGGGTTAGGCAATGAGCAGTTCTTC.

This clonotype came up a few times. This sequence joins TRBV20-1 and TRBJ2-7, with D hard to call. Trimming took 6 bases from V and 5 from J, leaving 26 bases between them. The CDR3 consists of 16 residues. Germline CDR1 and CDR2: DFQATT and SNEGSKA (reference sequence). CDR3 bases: TGCAGTGCCCCACCGTACTTAACGCCGAATTATAACGAGCAGTACTTC. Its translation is CSAPPYLTPNYNEQYF.

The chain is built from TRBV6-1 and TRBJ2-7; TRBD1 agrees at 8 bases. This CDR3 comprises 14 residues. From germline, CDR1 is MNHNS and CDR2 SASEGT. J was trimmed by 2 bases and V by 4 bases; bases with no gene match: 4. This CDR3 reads CASSGDRWAYEQYF. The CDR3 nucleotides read TGTGCCAGCAGTGGGGACAGGTGGGCCTACGAGCAGTACTTC.

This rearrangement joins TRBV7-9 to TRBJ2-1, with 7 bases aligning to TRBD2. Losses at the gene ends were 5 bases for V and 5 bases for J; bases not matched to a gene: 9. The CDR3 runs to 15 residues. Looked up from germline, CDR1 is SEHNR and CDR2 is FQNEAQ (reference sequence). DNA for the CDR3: TGTGCCAGCAGCCTGAGGAGCGGGAATGACAATGAGCAGTTCTTC. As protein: CASSLRSGNDNEQFF. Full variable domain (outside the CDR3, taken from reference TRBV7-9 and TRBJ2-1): DTGVSQNPRHKITKRGQNVTFRCDPISEHNRLYWYRQTLGQGPEFLTYFQNEAQLEKSRLLSDRFSAERPKGSFSTLEIQRTEQGDSAMYLCASSLRSGNDNEQFFGPGTRLTVL.

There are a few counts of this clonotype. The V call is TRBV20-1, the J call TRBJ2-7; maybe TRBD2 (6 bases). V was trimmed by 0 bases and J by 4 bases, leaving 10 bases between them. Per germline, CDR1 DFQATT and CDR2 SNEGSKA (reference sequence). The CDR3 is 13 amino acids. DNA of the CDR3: TGCAGTGCTAGAGATGCGCGGGGTTACGAGCAGTACTTC. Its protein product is CSARDARGYEQYF.

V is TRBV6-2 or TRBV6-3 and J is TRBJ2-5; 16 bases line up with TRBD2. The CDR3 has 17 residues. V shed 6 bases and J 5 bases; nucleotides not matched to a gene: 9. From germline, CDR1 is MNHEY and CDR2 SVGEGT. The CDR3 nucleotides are TGTGCCAGCAGCCAAACCTGGGGACTAGCGGGAGGGGAGACCCAGTACTTC. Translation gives CASSQTWGLAGGETQYF.

CDR3 in amino acids: CSVEAGTGNTIYF. The CDR3 DNA sequence: TGCAGCGTTGAAGCCGGGACTGGAAACACCATATATTTT. V usage is TRBV29-1 and J usage is TRBJ1-3; D gene uncertain. The CDR3 spans 13 residues. The germline V gene has CDR1 SQVTM and CDR2 ANQGSEA. V lost 1 base and J 2 bases, leaving 6 bases between the germline ends.

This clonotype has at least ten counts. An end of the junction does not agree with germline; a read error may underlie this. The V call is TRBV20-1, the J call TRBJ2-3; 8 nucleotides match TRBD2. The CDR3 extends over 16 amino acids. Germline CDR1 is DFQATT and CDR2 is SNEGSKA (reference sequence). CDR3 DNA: TGCAGTACTAGAGATCTGGCGGGGGGTATCACAGATACGCAGTATTTT. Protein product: CSTRDLAGGITDTQYF.

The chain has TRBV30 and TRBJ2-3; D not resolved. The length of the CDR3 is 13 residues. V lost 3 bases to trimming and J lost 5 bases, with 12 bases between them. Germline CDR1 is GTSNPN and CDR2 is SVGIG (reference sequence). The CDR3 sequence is CAWSAQHRDTQYF. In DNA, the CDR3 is TGTGCCTGGAGCGCCCAACACCGAGATACGCAGTATTTT.

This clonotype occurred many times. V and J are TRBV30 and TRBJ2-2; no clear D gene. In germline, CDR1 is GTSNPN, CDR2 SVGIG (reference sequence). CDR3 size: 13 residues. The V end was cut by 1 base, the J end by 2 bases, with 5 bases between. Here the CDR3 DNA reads TGTGCCTGGAGTGCCCTAAACACCGGGGAGCTGTTTTTT. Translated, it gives CAWSALNTGELFF.

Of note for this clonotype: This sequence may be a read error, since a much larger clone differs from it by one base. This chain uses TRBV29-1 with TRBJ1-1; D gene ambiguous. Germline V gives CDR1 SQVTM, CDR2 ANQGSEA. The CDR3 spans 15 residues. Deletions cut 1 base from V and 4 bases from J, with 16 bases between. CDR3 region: CSVEGGPQWSTEAFF. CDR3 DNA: TGCAGCGTTGAAGGAGGGCCCCAATGGAGCACTGAAGCTTTCTTT.

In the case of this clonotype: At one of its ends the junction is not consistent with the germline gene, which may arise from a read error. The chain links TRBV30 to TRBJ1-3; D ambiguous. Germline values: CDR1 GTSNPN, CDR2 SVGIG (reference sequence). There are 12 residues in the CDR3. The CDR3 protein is CAWSSSGSTIYF. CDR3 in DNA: TGTGCCTGGAGTTCGTCTGGAAGCACCATATATTTT.